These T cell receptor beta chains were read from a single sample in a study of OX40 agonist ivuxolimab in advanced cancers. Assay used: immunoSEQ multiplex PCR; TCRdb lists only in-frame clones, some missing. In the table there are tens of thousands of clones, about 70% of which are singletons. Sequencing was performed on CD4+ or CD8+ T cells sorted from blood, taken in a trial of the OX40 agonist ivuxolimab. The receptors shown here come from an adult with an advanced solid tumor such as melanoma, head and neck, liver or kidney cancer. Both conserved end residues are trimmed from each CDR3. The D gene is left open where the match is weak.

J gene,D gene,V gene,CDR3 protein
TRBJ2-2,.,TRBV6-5,ASRRGVVGELF
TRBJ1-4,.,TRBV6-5,ASSYRLFREKLF
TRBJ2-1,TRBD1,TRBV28,ASSSPGQENNEQF
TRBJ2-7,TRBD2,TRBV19,ASSFLSSGDHPIYEQY
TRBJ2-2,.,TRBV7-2,ASSLAWNTGELF
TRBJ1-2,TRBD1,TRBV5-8,ASSPGQARGGYT
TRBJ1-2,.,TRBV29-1,SVEVPNYGYT
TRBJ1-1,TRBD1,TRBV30,AWSALGQANTEAF
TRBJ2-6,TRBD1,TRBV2,ASATGHSGANVLT
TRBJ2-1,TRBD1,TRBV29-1,SVDRTGGNEQF
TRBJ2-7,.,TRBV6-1,ASSRQRELSEQY
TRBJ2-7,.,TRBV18,ASSPGGYEQY
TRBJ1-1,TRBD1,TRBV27,ASSRGLNTEAF
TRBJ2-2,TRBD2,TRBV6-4,ASSDSTAGSGELF
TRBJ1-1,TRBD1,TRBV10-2,ASSDPGQGSKAF
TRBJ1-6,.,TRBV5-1,ASSLELGWNSPLH
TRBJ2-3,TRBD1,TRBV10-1,ASSELDTGGVY
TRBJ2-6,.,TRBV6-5,ASSSDLNVLT
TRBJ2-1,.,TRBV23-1,ASSLDRDRWSGGHHNEQF
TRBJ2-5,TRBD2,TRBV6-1,AGGLAGARETQY
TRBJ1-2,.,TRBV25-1,ASSPSGRYGYT
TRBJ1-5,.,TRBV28,ASSLSQDRGGPQH
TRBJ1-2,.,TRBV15,ATSEGEIGYT
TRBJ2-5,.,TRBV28,ASSLAGSIETQY
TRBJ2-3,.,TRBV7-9,ASSINLADTQY
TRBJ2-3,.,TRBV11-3,ASSVRGLGTDTQY
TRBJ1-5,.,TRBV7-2,ASSTYSNQPQH
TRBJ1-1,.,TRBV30,ALRGVTEAF
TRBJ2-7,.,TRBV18,ASSLRDSAEQY
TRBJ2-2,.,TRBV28,ASSSHNLGRGGELF
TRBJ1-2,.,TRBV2,ASSSGENYGYT
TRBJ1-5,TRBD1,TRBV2,ASTTDRAIQPQH
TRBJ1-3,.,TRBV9,ASSVIPDSGNTIY
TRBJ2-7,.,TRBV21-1,ASRLRDSAYEQY
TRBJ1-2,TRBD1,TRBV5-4,ASSSATGTA
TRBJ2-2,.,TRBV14,ASSPLREPPGELF
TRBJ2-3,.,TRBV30,AWSDAGTTDTQY
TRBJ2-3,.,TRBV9,ASSVDGVTDTQY
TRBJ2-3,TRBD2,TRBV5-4,ASSLGLAGTDTQY
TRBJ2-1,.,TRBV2,ASRPRVNYNEQF
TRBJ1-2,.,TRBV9,ASSPPGGEAHGYT
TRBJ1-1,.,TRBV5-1,ASSAGINTEAF
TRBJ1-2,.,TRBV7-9,ASSLDGPGYYGYT
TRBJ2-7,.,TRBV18,ASSPTRGTGNEQY
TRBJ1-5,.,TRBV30,AWSGVKQPQH
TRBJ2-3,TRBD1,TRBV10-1,ASSRVVTGQGGDTQY
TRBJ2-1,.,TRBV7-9,ASQIYNEQF
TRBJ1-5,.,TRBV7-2,ASSFKPGPNQPQH